This T cell receptor (beta chain) was observed in a study of response to subunit inactivated influenza vaccine. Overall study results and limits: Every seasonal influenza vaccination brings in few new T cells, the authors suggested.

CDR1 is SGHAT, CDR2 FQNNGV, per germline. Trimming pared 2 bases from V and 5 bases from J, leaving 11 bases between. This CDR3 has 14 residues. Regarding this clonotype: Its cognate antigen is unknown.

TCRdb independently ran MiXCR on the RT-PCR reads; one entry per CDR3 protein. The profile shows 200,000 to 300,000 distinct CDR3 sequences, 10% to 15% of them singletons. The chain has TRBV11-2 and TRBJ2-3; D not certain. The TCR comes from a man in his forties or fifties who received an inactivated influenza vaccine. The sample was non-naive T cells sorted from PBMCs, taken about 14 days before vaccination. The CDR3 sequence: CASSLNPQGDTQYF. For the CDR3, the DNA is TGTGCCAGCAGCTTAAACCCTCAAGGAGATACGCAGTATTTT.